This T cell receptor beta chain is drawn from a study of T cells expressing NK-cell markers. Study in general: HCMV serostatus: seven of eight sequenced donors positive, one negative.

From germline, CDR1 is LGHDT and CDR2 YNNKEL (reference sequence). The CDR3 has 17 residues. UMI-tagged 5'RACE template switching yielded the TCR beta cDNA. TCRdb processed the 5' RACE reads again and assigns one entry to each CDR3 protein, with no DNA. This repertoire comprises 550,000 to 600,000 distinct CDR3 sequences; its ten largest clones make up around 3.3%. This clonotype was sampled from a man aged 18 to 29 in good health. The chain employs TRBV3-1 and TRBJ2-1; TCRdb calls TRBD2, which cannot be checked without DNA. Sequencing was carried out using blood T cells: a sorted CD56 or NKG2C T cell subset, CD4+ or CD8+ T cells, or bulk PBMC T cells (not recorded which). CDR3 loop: CASSQNRLAGVGNEQFF.